This T cell receptor (beta chain) was found in a study of blood T cell repertoires in COVID-19. Study in general: Collection of acute and convalescent COVID-19 samples took place in the United States, Italy and Spain. T cells, B-cell-depleted T cells, or PBMCs provided the cDNA or gDNA that served as material.

Trimming removed 0 bases from V and 3 bases from J; junction bases left unmatched: 9. This CDR3 has 18 amino acids. Per the germline V gene, CDR1 is MGHRA and CDR2 is YSYEKL. Original methodology: Amplifying reference gene primers gave estimates of nucleated cell counts. Assay used: immunoSEQ multiplex PCR; TCRdb lists only in-frame clones, some missing. The V and J calls and clone size are taken from that table; D and trimming were inferred from the DNA. The profile covers under 130,000 clones, with approximately 76% appearing a single time and approximately 19% taken by the ten largest. Material: peripheral blood. V and J are TRBV4-1 and TRBJ2-3, with 10 nucleotides matching TRBD2. The sequence was obtained from a woman in her 70s with acute or convalescent COVID-19. The CDR3: CASSQDFGLAGETDTQYF. The CDR3 DNA reads as TGCGCCAGCAGCCAAGATTTCGGGCTAGCGGGGGAGACAGATACGCAGTATTTT.